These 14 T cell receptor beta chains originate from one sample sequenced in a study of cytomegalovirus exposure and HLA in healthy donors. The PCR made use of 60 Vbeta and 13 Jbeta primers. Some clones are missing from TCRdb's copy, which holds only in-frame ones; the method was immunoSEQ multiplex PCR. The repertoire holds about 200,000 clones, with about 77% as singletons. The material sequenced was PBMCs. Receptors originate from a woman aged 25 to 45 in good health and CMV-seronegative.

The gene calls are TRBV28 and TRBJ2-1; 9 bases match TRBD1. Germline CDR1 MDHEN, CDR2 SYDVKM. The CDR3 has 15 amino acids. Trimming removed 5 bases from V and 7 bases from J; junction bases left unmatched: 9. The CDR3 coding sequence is TGTGCCAGCAGTCTTCGGGACAGGGTAGGAAATGAGCAGTTCTTC. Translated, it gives CASSLRDRVGNEQFF.

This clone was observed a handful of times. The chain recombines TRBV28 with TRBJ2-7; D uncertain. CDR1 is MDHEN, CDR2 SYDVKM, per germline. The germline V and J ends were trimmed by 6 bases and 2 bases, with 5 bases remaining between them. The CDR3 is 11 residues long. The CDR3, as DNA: TGTGCCAGCAGAACAACCTACGAGCAGTACTTC. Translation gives CASRTTYEQYF.

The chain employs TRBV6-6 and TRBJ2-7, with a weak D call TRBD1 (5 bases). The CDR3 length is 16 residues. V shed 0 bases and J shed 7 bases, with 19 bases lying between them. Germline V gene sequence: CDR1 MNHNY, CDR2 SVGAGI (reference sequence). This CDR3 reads CASSYSHRSSNREQYF. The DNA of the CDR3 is TGTGCCAGCAGTTACTCCCATCGCTCCAGCAACAGGGAGCAGTACTTC.

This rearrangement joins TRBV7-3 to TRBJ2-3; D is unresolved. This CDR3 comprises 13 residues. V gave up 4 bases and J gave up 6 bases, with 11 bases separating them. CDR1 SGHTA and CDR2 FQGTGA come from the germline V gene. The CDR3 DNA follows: TGTGCCAGCAGCTCAAGGAGCCGGGATACGCAGTATTTT. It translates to CASSSRSRDTQYF.

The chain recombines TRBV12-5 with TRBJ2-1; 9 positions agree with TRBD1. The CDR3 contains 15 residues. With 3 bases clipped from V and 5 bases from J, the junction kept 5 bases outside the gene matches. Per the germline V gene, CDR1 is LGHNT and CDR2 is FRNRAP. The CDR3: CASGFGTGSHNEQFF. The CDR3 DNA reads TGTGCTAGTGGTTTCGGGACAGGGTCCCACAATGAGCAGTTCTTC.

The DNA of the CDR3 is TGTGCCAGTAGTATTGGTAGCCGCAATGAGCAGTTCTTC. This gives the protein CASSIGSRNEQFF. The rearrangement joins TRBV19 to TRBJ2-1; D unresolved. The V end was cut by 3 bases, the J end by 6 bases, with 9 bases between. This CDR3 has 13 residues. The V gene's germline CDR1 is LNHDA and CDR2 SQIVND (reference sequence).

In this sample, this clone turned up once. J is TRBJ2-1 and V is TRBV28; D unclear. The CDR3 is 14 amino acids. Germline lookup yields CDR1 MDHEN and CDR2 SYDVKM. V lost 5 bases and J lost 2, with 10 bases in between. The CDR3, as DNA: TGTGCCAGCAGTATCAACCCTACCTACAATGAGCAGTTCTTC. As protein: CASSINPTYNEQFF.

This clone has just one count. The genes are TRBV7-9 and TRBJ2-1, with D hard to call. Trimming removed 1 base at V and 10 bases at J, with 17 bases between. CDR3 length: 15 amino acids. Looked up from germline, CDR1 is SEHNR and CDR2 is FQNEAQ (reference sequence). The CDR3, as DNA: TGTGCCAGCAGCTTAGGACTTGGAAGCGAGCGCGAGCAGTTCTTC. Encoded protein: CASSLGLGSEREQFF.

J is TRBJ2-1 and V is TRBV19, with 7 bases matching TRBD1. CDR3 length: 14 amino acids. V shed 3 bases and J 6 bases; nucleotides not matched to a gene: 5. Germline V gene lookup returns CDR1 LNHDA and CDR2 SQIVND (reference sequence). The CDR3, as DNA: TGTGCCAGTAGTATCTGGACAGGTCGCAATGAGCAGTTCTTC. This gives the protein CASSIWTGRNEQFF.

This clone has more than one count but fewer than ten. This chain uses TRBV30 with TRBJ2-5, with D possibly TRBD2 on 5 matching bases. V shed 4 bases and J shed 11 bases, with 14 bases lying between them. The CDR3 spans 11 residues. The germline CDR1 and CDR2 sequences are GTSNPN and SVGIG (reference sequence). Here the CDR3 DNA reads TGTGCCTGGAATGCGGGCCGGTGGCAGTACTTC. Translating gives CAWNAGRWQYF.

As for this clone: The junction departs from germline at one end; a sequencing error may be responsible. CDR3 nucleotide sequence: TGTGCCTGGAGTCCGGGACAGCTTAACTATGGCTACCCCTTC. As protein: CAWSPGQLNYGYPF. The chain uses TRBV30 and TRBJ1-2; TRBD1 aligns across 7 bases. The CDR3 totals 14 residues. CDR1 is GTSNPN and CDR2 is SVGIG in the germline V gene (reference sequence).

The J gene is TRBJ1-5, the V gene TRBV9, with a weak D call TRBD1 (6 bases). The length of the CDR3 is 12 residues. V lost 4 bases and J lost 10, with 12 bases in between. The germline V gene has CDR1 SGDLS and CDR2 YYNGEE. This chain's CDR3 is CASSTEGGPQHF. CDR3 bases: TGTGCCAGCAGCACCGAAGGGGGTCCCCAGCATTTT. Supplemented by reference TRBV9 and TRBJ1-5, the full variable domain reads DSGVTQTPKHLITATGQRVTLRCSPRSGDLSVYWYQQSLDQGLQFLIQYYNGEERAKGNILERFSAQQFPDLHSELNLSSLELGDSALYFCASSTEGGPQHFGDGTRLSIL.

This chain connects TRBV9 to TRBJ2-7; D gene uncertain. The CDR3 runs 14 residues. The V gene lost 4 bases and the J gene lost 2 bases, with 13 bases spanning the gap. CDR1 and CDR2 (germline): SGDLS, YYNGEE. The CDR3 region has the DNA TGTGCCAGCAGCACCGGAGTGTTCCCCTACGAGCAGTACTTC. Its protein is CASSTGVFPYEQYF.

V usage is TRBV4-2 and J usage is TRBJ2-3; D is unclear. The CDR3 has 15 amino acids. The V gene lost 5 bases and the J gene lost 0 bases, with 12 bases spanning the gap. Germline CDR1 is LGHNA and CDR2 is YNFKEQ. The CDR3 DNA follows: TGTGCCAGCAGCACTTTGCCTCTGAGCACAGATACGCAGTATTTT. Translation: CASSTLPLSTDTQYF.